A single sample gave rise to the 28 T cell receptor beta chains below, sequenced in a study of blood T cell repertoires in COVID-19. TCRdb keeps only in-frame clones here, not all; method: immunoSEQ multiplex PCR. Of about 250,000 clones listed, around 80% are singletons. Sequenced input: peripheral blood. Receptors originate from a human donor in a cohort sampled during active COVID-19.

V and J are TRBV19 and TRBJ2-3; a possible D gene is TRBD2 (6 bases). The V gene's germline CDR1 is LNHDA and CDR2 SQIVND (reference sequence). This CDR3 region has 15 residues. The V and J ends lost 4 bases and 9 bases respectively, with 20 bases between them. The CDR3 bases are TGTGCCAGTAGTAAAGGCGGGACCCTTGGGGACACGCAGTATTTT. It specifies CASSKGGTLGDTQYF. Variable domain in full (rest from reference TRBV19 and TRBJ2-3): DGGITQSPKYLFRKEGQNVTLSCEQNLNHDAMYWYRQDPGQGLRLIYYSQIVNDFQKGDIAEGYSVSREKKESFPLTVTSAQKNPTAFYLCASSKGGTLGDTQYFGPGTRLTVL.

The chain links TRBV18 to TRBJ2-5; D is ambiguous. The germline gives CDR1 KGHSH, CDR2 LQKENI. V shed 0 bases and J shed 4 bases, with 9 bases lying between them. The CDR3 consists of 14 residues. The CDR3, as DNA: TGTGCCAGCTCACCACCGAGTTCTCTAGAGACCCAGTACTTC. Protein sequence: CASSPPSSLETQYF.

Only a few counts were recorded for this clone. Other DNA sequences in this specimen translate into the identical CDR3. V and J are TRBV30 and TRBJ1-5, with 7 bases fitting TRBD1. The junction had 3 bases not matched to a gene; V was cut back by 0 bases and J by 7 bases. In germline, CDR1 is GTSNPN, CDR2 SVGIG (reference sequence). This CDR3 has 13 residues. For the CDR3, the DNA is TGTGCCTGGAGTGTACAGGGGCGCCAGCCCCAGCATTTT. Encoded protein: CAWSVQGRQPQHF. The full variable domain, completed using reference TRBV30 and TRBJ1-5, is SQTIHQWPATLVQPVGSPLSLECTVEGTSNPNLYWYRQAAGRGLQLLFYSVGIGQISSEVPQNLSASRPQDRQFILSSKKLLLSDSGFYLCAWSVQGRQPQHFGDGTRLSIL.

This chain uses TRBV5-5 with TRBJ1-5; possible D gene TRBD1, 5 bases. CDR1 is SGHKS and CDR2 is YYEKEE in the germline V gene (reference sequence). V lost 4 bases, J lost 10 bases, and 21 bases lay in between. The CDR3 loop spans 15 amino acids. CDR3: CASSTGGQGRTPQHF. For the CDR3, the DNA is TGTGCCAGCAGCACGGGAGGTCAGGGTCGGACTCCCCAGCATTTT. Full variable domain (rest looked up from reference TRBV5-5 and TRBJ1-5): DAGVTQSPTHLIKTRGQQVTLRCSPISGHKSVSWYQQVLGQGPQFIFQYYEKEERGRGNFPDRFSARQFPNYSSELNVNALLLGDSALYLCASSTGGQGRTPQHFGDGTRLSIL.

The chain couples TRBV10-1 to TRBJ1-5, with TRBD1 matching over 7 bases. V was pared by 4 bases and J by 7 bases, with 7 bases of the junction left unmatched. The CDR3 is 14 residues long. Germline CDR1 is WNHNN and CDR2 is SYGVQD (reference sequence). The CDR3 reads CASSATRDSQPQHF. As DNA, the CDR3 is TGCGCCAGCAGTGCGACTAGGGACAGCCAGCCCCAGCATTTT.

CDR3 DNA: TGTGCCAGCAGACGGACCACAGGGACTGAAGCTTTCTTT. It is translated as CASRRTTGTEAFF. The chain employs TRBV5-5 and TRBJ1-1; the D gene is possibly TRBD1 (6 bases). The germline V gene encodes CDR1 SGHKS and CDR2 YYEKEE (reference sequence). CDR3 size: 13 residues. V was pared by 5 bases and J by 5 bases, with 13 bases between.

This clone was observed a handful of times. Other nucleotide sequences from this sample produce the same CDR3. The rearrangement uses TRBV7-2 and TRBJ2-5; TRBD2 matches 10 bases. The length of the CDR3 is 15 residues. In germline, CDR1 is SGHTA, CDR2 FQGNSA. Germline trimming cut 5 bases from V and 2 bases from J; bases unmatched to any gene: 5. The CDR3 here is CASSPGLAAQETQYF. The CDR3 DNA is TGTGCCAGCAGCCCCGGACTAGCGGCACAAGAGACCCAGTACTTC.

The chain is built from TRBV18 and TRBJ2-7; maybe TRBD1 (6 bases). Germline V lookup: CDR1 KGHSH, CDR2 LQKENI. V shed 3 bases and J shed 3 bases, with 9 bases lying between them. The CDR3 runs 13 residues. CDR3 coding DNA: TGTGCCAGCTCACCGCCAGGGGACTACGAGCAGTACTTC. It encodes CASSPPGDYEQYF.

The CDR3 nucleotides are TGTGCCAGCAGTTCCGGACTAGTATCCTACAATGAGCAGTTCTTC. This sequence encodes CASSSGLVSYNEQFF. The J gene is TRBJ2-1, the V gene TRBV5-5; 7 bases line up with TRBD2. CDR3 length: 15 residues. Losses at the gene ends were 5 bases for V and 1 base for J; bases not matched to a gene: 6. The germline CDR1 and CDR2 sequences are SGHKS and YYEKEE (reference sequence).

This clone showed up just once. The rearrangement uses TRBV5-4 and TRBJ2-1, with D possibly being TRBD1 (6 bases). V lost 0 bases, J lost 2 bases, and 9 bases lay in between. The CDR3 has 15 amino acids. The V gene's germline CDR1 is SGHNT and CDR2 YYREEE (reference sequence). The CDR3 bases are TGTGCCAGCAGCTTGGGACAGGCTACCTACAATGAGCAGTTCTTC. Translation gives CASSLGQATYNEQFF.

J is TRBJ2-7 and V is TRBV21-1; TRBD2 is taken as the D call from the table, unchecked against the DNA. TRBV21-1 is flagged as a pseudogene. The CDR3 totals 15 residues. CDR3 sequence (DNA): TGTGCCAGCAGCAAAGCGACCCTCCGGGGTTACGAGCAGTACTTC. It codes for CASSKATLRGYEQYF.

This chain links TRBV9 with TRBJ2-7, with 11 bases aligning to TRBD2. The CDR3 covers 15 residues. After removal of 2 bases from V and 0 bases from J, the junction contained 1 base not matched to a gene. Germline values: CDR1 SGDLS, CDR2 YYNGEE. Here the CDR3 reads CASSVSGGDSYEQYF. The CDR3 DNA is TGTGCCAGCAGCGTTAGCGGGGGGGACTCCTACGAGCAGTACTTC.

The chain recombines TRBV28 with TRBJ1-2; no reliable D call. The CDR3 totals 14 residues. In germline, CDR1 is MDHEN, CDR2 SYDVKM. The V and J ends lost 11 bases and 1 base respectively, with 17 bases between them. The CDR3 DNA is TGTGCCGGCGCGACTGCCCACCGTAACTATGGCTACACCTTC. Translation gives CAGATAHRNYGYTF.

This rearrangement joins TRBV19 to TRBJ1-6, with 7 bases aligning to TRBD1. The CDR3 loop spans 13 amino acids. V was pared by 6 bases and J by 12 bases, with 8 bases of the junction left unmatched. Germline CDR1 LNHDA, CDR2 SQIVND (reference sequence). CDR3 in amino acids: CASRSTGKIPLHF. DNA of the CDR3: TGTGCCAGTAGGTCGACAGGGAAAATACCCCTCCACTTT.

This clone was observed a handful of times. The rearrangement joins TRBV7-9 to TRBJ2-1, with 9 nucleotides matching TRBD2. The ends lost 1 base at V and 7 bases at J; junction bases unmatched: 5. From germline, CDR1 is SEHNR and CDR2 FQNEAQ (reference sequence). This CDR3 has 15 amino acids. The CDR3: CASSLDSGRRNEQFF. The CDR3 DNA follows: TGTGCCAGCAGCTTAGATAGCGGGAGACGGAATGAGCAGTTCTTC.

This rearrangement joins TRBV14 to TRBJ2-3, with TRBD1 matching over 7 bases. CDR1 and CDR2 from the germline V gene are SGHDN and FVKESK. This CDR3 has 16 amino acids. With 5 bases clipped from V and 3 bases from J, the junction kept 11 bases outside the gene matches. The CDR3 sequence: CASSTDRAGWTDTQYF. CDR3 nucleotide sequence: TGTGCCAGCAGCACCGACAGGGCAGGGTGGACAGATACGCAGTATTTT.

In this sample, this clone turned up many times. The chain recombines TRBV10-3 with TRBJ2-5, with TRBD2 matching 7 bases. The germline CDR1 and CDR2 sequences are ENHRY and SYGVKD. Trimming removed 8 bases from V and 7 bases from J; junction bases left unmatched: 13. This CDR3 comprises 14 residues. The CDR3 nucleotides are TGTGCCATCGGTTCAGCGGGGATGTTGGGGACCCAGTACTTC. Translating gives CAIGSAGMLGTQYF.

The rearrangement uses TRBV2 and TRBJ1-1, with D possibly TRBD1 on 6 matching bases. Per germline, CDR1 SNHLY and CDR2 FYNNEI. The CDR3 loop spans 15 amino acids. Trimming removed 2 bases at V and 1 base at J, with 11 bases between. This CDR3 is CASSEQGISNTEAFF. DNA of the CDR3: TGTGCCAGCAGTGAACAGGGGATTTCGAACACTGAAGCTTTCTTT. The variable domain in full, completed from reference TRBV2 and TRBJ1-1, reads EPEVTQTPSHQVTQMGQEVILRCVPISNHLYFYWYRQILGQKVEFLVSFYNNEISEKSEIFDDQFSVERPDGSNFTLKIRSTKLEDSAMYFCASSEQGISNTEAFFGQGTRLTVV.

This clone was detected a few times. The chain recombines TRBV10-2 with TRBJ1-3; no definite D call. The CDR3 totals 17 residues. Trimming cost V 3 bases and J 0 bases, with 15 bases left between them. The germline gives CDR1 WSHSY, CDR2 SAAADI. The CDR3 DNA is TGCGCCAGCAGTGATTCTGGCGGAGGGAGCTCTGGAAACACCATATATTTT. Protein sequence: CASSDSGGGSSGNTIYF.

This clone was observed once. The CDR3 loop reads CASSFDGVYEQYF. CDR3 bases: TGTGCCAGCAGTTTCGATGGAGTCTACGAGCAGTACTTC. The J gene is TRBJ2-7, the V gene TRBV28; D unresolved. The CDR3 contains 13 residues. The V end lost 3 bases, the J end lost 3 bases, and 9 bases lay between the germline ends. Germline V gives CDR1 MDHEN, CDR2 SYDVKM.

The chain combines TRBV9 with TRBJ1-1; TRBD1 agrees at 7 bases. Germline assignment: CDR1 SGDLS and CDR2 YYNGEE. This CDR3 contains 14 residues. V lost 5 bases and J lost 3; bases outside the gene matches: 7. CDR3: CASRRGLSDTEAFF. CDR3 in DNA: TGTGCCAGCAGGAGGGGGCTGTCGGACACTGAAGCTTTCTTT.

This chain links TRBV30 with TRBJ1-2; 8 nucleotides align to TRBD1. The germline V gene encodes CDR1 GTSNPN and CDR2 SVGIG (reference sequence). The CDR3 covers 15 residues. J gave up 4 bases and V 1 base, and 8 bases lay outside the gene matches. CDR3 in DNA: TGTGCCTGGAGTGCCCGGGACAGGATCCTCTATGGCTACACCTTC. It specifies CAWSARDRILYGYTF.

This rearrangement joins TRBV12-3 or TRBV12-4 to TRBJ1-4; no reliable D call. The CDR3 length is 13 residues. Trimming removed 5 bases at V and 7 bases at J, with 11 bases between. For the CDR3, the DNA is TGTGCCAGCAGTCCCCCCTACTTTGAAAAACTGTTTTTT. Translated: CASSPPYFEKLFF.

This clone was observed a handful of times. V is TRBV7-9 and J is TRBJ1-4; D gene uncertain. Germline loops: CDR1 SEHNR, CDR2 FQNEAQ (reference sequence). V lost 11 bases and J lost 3, with 7 bases in between. The CDR3 length is 11 residues. DNA for the CDR3: TGTGCCGGGCAGGCTAATGAAAAACTGTTTTTT. Protein: CAGQANEKLFF.

The chain recombines TRBV30 with TRBJ1-1; perhaps TRBD1 as D (5 bases). Looked up from germline, CDR1 is GTSNPN and CDR2 is SVGIG (reference sequence). V was clipped by 0 bases and J by 0 bases, with 8 bases between them. This CDR3 comprises 14 residues. CDR3 loop: CAWSVMTVNTEAFF. The DNA for the CDR3 is TGTGCCTGGAGTGTAATGACAGTGAACACTGAAGCTTTCTTT.

J is TRBJ2-7 and V is TRBV3-1 (or the pseudogene TRBV3-2); no firm D call. V lost 4 bases and J 2 bases, leaving 12 bases between the germline ends. Germline V lookup: CDR1 LGHDT, CDR2 YNNKEL (reference sequence). The CDR3 contains 14 residues. The CDR3 is CASSPFAIPYEQYF. The DNA of the CDR3 is TGTGCCAGCAGCCCTTTCGCGATCCCCTACGAGCAGTACTTC.

The gene calls are TRBV5-6 and TRBJ2-6, with 7 bases lining up with TRBD1. Looked up from germline, CDR1 is SGHDT and CDR2 is YYEEEE. J lost 4 bases, V lost 2 bases, and 9 bases had no gene match. The CDR3 loop spans 17 amino acids. CDR3 coding DNA: TGTGCCAGCAGCTTCGACAGGGTGGGATTCGGGGCCAACGTCCTGACTTTC. Residues: CASSFDRVGFGANVLTF.

V gene TRBV7-2 combines with J gene TRBJ2-7, with TRBD2 matching over 10 bases. Trimming at V came to 5 bases and at J to 6 bases, leaving 19 bases not matched to a gene. This CDR3 is built from 18 residues. CDR1 is SGHTA, CDR2 FQGNSA, per germline. In DNA, the CDR3 is TGTGCCAGCAGCGCTGGGGCTAGCGGGAGTCCAAAGGACTCCGAGCAGTACTTC. It is translated as CASSAGASGSPKDSEQYF.